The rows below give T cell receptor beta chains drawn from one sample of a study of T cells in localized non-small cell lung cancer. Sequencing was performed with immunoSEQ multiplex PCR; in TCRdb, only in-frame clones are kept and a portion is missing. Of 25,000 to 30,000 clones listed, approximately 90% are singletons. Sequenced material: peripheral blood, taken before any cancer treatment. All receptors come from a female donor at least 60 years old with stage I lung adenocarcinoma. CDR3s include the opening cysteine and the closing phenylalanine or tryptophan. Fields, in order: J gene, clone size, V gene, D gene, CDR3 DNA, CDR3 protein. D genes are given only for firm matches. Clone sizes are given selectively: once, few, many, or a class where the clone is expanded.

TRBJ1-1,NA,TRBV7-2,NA,TGTGCCAGCAGCTTTTGGCAGAACACTGAAGCTTTCTTT,CASSFWQNTEAFF
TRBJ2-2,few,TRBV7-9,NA,TGTGCCAGCAGCTTAGTGTACACCGGGGAGCTGTTTTTT,CASSLVYTGELFF
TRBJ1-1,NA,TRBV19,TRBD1,TGTGCCAGTAGTATAGGGGGGACAGGGAACACTGAAGCTTTCTTT,CASSIGGTGNTEAFF
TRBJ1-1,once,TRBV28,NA,TGTGCCAGCAGACGGGCTGGGAGCGACACTGAAGCTTTCTTT,CASRRAGSDTEAFF
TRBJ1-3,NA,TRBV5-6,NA,TGTGCCAGCAGCTTAGGGGGGAACACCATATATTTT,CASSLGGNTIYF
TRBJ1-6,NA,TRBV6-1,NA,TGTGCCAGCAGTGAACATGGGGTCTCACCCCTCCACTTT,CASSEHGVSPLHF
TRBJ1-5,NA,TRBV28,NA,TGTGCCAGCAGTTCTACAGGGAGCAATCAGCCCCAGCATTTT,CASSSTGSNQPQHF
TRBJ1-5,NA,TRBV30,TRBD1,TGTGCCTGTAGCTCCCGGGACAGGGTCGCTCAGCCCCAGCATTTT,CACSSRDRVAQPQHF
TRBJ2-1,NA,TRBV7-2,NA,TGTGCCAGCAGCATACACAGGGCCTCCTACAATGAGCAGTTCTTC,CASSIHRASYNEQFF
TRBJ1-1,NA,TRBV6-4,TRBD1,TGTGCCAGCAGTGAAGACAGGGGGTGTCGAATGAACACTGAAGCTTTCTTT,CASSEDRGCRMNTEAFF